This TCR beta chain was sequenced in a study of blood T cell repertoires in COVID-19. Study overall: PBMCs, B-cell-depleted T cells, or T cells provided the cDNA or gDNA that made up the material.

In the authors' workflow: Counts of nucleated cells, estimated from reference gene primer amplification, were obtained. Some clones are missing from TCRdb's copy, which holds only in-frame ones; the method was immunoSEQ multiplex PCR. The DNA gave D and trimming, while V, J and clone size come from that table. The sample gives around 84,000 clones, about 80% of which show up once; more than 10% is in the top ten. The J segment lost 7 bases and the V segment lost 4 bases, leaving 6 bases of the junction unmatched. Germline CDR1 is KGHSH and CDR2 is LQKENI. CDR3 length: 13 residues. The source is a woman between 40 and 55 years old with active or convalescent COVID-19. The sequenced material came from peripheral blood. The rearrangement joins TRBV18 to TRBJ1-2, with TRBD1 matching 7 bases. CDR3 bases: TGTGCCAGCTCACAATCGGGACAGCTTGGCTACACCTTC. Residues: CASSQSGQLGYTF. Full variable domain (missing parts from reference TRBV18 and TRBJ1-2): NAGVMQNPRHLVRRRGQEARLRCSPMKGHSHVYWYRQLPEEGLKFMVYLQKENIIDESGMPKERFSAEFPKEGPSILRIQQVVRGDSAAYFCASSQSGQLGYTFGSGTRLTVV.